This section outlines one T cell receptor (beta chain) sequence together with its context. The antigen is undetermined. Germline V gene data show CDR1 as MDHEN and CDR2 as SYDVKM. The CDR3 covers 13 residues. V was clipped by 2 bases and J by 8 bases, with 12 bases between them. Using immunoSEQ multiplex PCR, the repertoire was profiled, and TCRdb retains in-frame clones only, with some absent. The table has about 120,000 clones, about 90% seen once; the top ten hold 11% to 15%. This sample is drawn from a study of T cell responses to AZD1222 COVID-19 vaccine. Study outcomes and limitations: Recipients of AZD1222 seropositive at baseline numbered only 5 or 6.

This receptor was taken from an adult in good health. The specimen was peripheral blood, collected on day 0 of AZD1222 vaccination. The rearrangement joins TRBV28 to TRBJ1-2; D is uncertain. The CDR3 reads CASSLDLRGGYTF. CDR3 nucleotides: TGTGCCAGCAGTTTAGACCTACGGGGAGGCTACACCTTC.